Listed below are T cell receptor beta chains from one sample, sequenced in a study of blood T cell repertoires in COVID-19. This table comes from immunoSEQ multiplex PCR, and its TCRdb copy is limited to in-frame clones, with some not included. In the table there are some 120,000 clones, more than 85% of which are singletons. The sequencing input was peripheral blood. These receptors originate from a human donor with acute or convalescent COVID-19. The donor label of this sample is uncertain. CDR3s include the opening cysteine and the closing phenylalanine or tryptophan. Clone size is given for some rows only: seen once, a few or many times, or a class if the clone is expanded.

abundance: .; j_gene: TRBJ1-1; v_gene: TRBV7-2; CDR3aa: CASSLGPGNTEAFF
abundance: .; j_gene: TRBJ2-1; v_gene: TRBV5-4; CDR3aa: CASSSPGTGRNEQFF
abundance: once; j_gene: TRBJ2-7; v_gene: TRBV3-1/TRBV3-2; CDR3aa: CASSRASGGFYEQYF
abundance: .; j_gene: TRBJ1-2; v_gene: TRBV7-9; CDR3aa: CASSPGTGKNYGYTF
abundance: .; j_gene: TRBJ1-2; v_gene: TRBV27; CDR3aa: CASSLRWGIGYGYTF
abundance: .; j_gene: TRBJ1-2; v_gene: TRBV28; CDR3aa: CASRPGLDYGYTF
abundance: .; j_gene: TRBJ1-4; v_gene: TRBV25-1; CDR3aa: CASSESIWRGRRDEKLFF
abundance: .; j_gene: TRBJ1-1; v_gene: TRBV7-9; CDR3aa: CASSSLLRGNTEAFF
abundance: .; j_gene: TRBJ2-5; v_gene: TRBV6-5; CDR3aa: CASSYAPVETQYF
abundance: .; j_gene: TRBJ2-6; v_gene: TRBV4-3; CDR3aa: CASSHVVGIPVSGANVLTF
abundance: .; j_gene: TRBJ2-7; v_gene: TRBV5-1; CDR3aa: CASSLGQGIEQYF
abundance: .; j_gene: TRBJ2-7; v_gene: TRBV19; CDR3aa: CASSKGGTTGSYEQYF
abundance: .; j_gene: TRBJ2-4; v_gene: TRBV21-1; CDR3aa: CASSKSKGAGDIQYF
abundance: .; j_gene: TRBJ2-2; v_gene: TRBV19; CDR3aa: CASSSGQLLVGELFF
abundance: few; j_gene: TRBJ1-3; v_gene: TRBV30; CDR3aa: CAWAQGSGNTIYF
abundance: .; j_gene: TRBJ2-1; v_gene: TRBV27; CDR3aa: CASSSTYNEQFF
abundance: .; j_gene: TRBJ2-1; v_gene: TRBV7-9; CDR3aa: CASSLIPSGAYNEQFF
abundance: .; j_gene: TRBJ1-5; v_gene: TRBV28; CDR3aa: CASRSLTGGAQPQHF
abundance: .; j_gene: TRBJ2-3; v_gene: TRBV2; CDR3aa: CASKGTRADTQYF
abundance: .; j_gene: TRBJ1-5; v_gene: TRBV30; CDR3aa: CAWSERSNQPQHF
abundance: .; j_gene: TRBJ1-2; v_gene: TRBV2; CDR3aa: CARRDRTNYGYTF
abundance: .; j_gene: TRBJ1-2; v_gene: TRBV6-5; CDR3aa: CASSYTAGGFDYGYTF
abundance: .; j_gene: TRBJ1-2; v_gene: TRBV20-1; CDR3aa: CSASSTVSIKDGYTF
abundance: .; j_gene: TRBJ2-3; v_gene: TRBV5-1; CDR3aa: CASSAGTDYTDTQYF
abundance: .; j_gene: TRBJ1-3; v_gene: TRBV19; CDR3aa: CASSIDRRGHQPGNTIYF
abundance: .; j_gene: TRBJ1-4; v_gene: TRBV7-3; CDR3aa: CASSLTRPGQPTNEKLFF
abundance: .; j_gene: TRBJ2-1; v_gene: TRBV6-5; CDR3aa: CASSHQQGANEQFF
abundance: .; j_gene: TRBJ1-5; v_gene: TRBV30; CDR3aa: CAWSVLENAPQHF
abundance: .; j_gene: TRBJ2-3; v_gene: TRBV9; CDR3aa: CASSVAPGYSGGDTQYF